This entry lists 2 T cell receptor beta chains sequenced from one sample in a study of shared clonotypes between healthy human individuals. TCRdb keeps only in-frame clones here, not all; method: immunoSEQ multiplex PCR. The sample lists over 1.4 million clones; roughly 96% were seen once. Source material: naive CD4+ T cells sorted from blood. Indicated subset: CD45RA+ positively selected. The source is a man aged 25-40 years in good health.

As DNA, the CDR3 is TGTGCCAGCAGCTACCTCGAGCGGGAGGATCGCAATGAGCAGTTCTTC. Its translation is CASSYLEREDRNEQFF. The V call is TRBV5-6, the J call TRBJ2-1; 9 bases match TRBD2. The CDR3 runs 16 residues. The V segment lost 3 bases and the J segment 6 bases; nucleotides outside the gene matches: 10. Germline V gene data show CDR1 as SGHDT and CDR2 as YYEEEE.

In this sample, this clone turned up once. The chain is built from TRBV28 and TRBJ2-7, with D possibly TRBD2 on 7 matching bases. The germline V and J ends were trimmed by 7 bases and 2 bases, with 18 bases remaining between them. The germline CDR1 and CDR2 sequences are MDHEN and SYDVKM. This CDR3 is built from 15 residues. This CDR3 is CASTLGGASTYEQYF. DNA for the CDR3: TGTGCCAGCACCTTGGGGGGGGCAAGTACCTACGAGCAGTACTTC.